This section outlines one TCR beta chain sequence together with its context. What it binds is unknown. Sequencing used immunoSEQ multiplex PCR; TCRdb keeps in-frame clones, though not all of them. The sample lists 950,000 to 1,300,000 clones, about 80% seen once, with approximately 1.5% in the top ten. These data come from a study of shared clonotypes between healthy human individuals. Study-level background: Three plates were used per donor for CD4 naive, three for CD4 memory, two for CD8 naive and one for CD8 memory.

Study-wide points: Naive subsets tended to show greater estimated richness than memory subsets. Relative to clonotypes present in all four donors, those not shared had lower generation probabilities.

The germline CDR1 and CDR2 sequences are ENHRY and SYGVKD. The CDR3 extends over 19 amino acids. V shed 4 bases, J shed 2 bases, and the junction held 11 bases outside the gene matches. The material sequenced was memory CD4+ T cells sorted from blood. The subset is: CD45RA-negative fraction. The sequence was collected from a man aged 18-30 years in good health. This chain links TRBV10-3 with TRBJ2-1; 13 bases match TRBD2. The CDR3 spells CAISAPGTSGIHAYNEQFF. CDR3 nucleotide sequence: TGTGCCATCAGTGCACCCGGGACTAGCGGGATTCATGCCTACAATGAGCAGTTCTTC.